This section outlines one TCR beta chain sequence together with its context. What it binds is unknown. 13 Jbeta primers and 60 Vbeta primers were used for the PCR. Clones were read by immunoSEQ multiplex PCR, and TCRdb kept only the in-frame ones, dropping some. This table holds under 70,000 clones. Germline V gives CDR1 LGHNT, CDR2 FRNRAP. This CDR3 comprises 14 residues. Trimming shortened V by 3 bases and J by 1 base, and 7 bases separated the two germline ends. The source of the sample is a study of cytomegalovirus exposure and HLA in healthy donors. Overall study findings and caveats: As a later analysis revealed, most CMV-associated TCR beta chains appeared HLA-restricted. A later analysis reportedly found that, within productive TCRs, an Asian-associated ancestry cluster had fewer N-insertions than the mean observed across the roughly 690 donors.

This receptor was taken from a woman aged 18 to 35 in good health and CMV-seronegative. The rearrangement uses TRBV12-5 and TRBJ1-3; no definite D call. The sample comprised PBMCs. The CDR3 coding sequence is TGTGCTAGTGGTTTCCCCGGGTCTGGAAACACCATATATTTT. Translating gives CASGFPGSGNTIYF. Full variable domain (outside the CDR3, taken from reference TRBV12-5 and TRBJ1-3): DARVTQTPRHKVTEMGQEVTMRCQPILGHNTVFWYRQTMMQGLELLAYFRNRAPLDDSGMPKDRFSAEMPDATLATLKIQPSEPRDSAVYFCASGFPGSGNTIYFGEGSWLTVV.